These 5 T cell receptor beta chains were sequenced from one sample in a study of T cell responses to AZD1222 COVID-19 vaccine. Data came from immunoSEQ multiplex PCR; TCRdb stores just in-frame clones and leaves some out. The table has over 130,000 clones, about 90% seen once. The source material was peripheral blood, sampled 28 days after the second AZD1222 dose. These receptors all come from an adult who received the AZD1222 COVID-19 vaccine.

The V and J genes are TRBV30 and TRBJ2-1; 9 positions match TRBD2. Trimming took 2 bases from V and 2 from J; bases not matched to a gene: 10. Germline loops: CDR1 GTSNPN, CDR2 SVGIG (reference sequence). This CDR3 has 17 amino acids. The CDR3: CAWSPGLAGGPYNEQFF. For the CDR3, the DNA is TGTGCCTGGAGTCCGGGACTAGCAGGTGGCCCCTACAATGAGCAGTTCTTC.

The chain has TRBV18 and TRBJ1-5, with D possibly matching TRBD1 (5 bases). This CDR3 has 14 amino acids. The ends were cut back, 2 bases at V and 4 bases at J, with 9 bases in the middle. CDR1 and CDR2 from the germline V gene are KGHSH and LQKENI. The CDR3 DNA follows: TGTGCCAGCTCACCAGGGGACGGAAATCAGCCCCAGCATTTT. The encoded protein is CASSPGDGNQPQHF.

This chain's CDR3 is CASSLQGNSPLHF. In nucleotides, the CDR3 is TGTGCCAGCAGCCTTCAGGGTAATTCACCCCTCCACTTT. The V call is TRBV3-1 (or the pseudogene TRBV3-2), the J call TRBJ1-6; the D gene is possibly TRBD1 (5 bases). Trimming left V 4 bases short and J 6 bases short, with 7 bases between. The CDR3 extends over 13 amino acids. CDR1 and CDR2 from the germline V gene are LGHDT and YNNKEL (reference sequence).

CDR3 protein: CASSTGTVRETQYF. The CDR3 DNA reads as TGTGCCAGCAGCACCGGGACAGTGAGGGAGACCCAGTACTTC. The chain joins TRBV6-5 to TRBJ2-5; 7 positions match TRBD1. The CDR3 has 14 residues. Germline V CDR1 and CDR2: MNHEY, SVGAGI. Trimming at V came to 6 bases and at J to 5 bases, leaving 9 bases not matched to a gene.

V gene TRBV4-3 combines with J gene TRBJ2-3; maybe TRBD2 (7 bases). This CDR3 spans 16 amino acids. Germline V lookup: CDR1 LGHNA, CDR2 YSLEER. V was shortened by 4 bases and J by 0 bases, with 14 bases between the two germline ends. Here the CDR3 DNA reads TGCGCCAGCAGCCTCGGAGGGGGGGGGAGCACAGATACGCAGTATTTT. The encoded protein is CASSLGGGGSTDTQYF.